This T cell receptor beta chain was profiled in a study of T cells in tuberculosis. The wider study: Sequenced TCRs come from CD1B-GMM tetramer-binding T cells.

Latent tuberculosis screening used tuberculin skin test and IGRA at entry. The CDR3 consists of 13 residues. Trimming cost V 6 bases and J 1 base, with 10 bases left between them. In germline, CDR1 is MNHEY, CDR2 SMNVEV (reference sequence). TCRdb's copy holds only in-frame clones and misses some; the assay was immunoSEQ multiplex PCR. The table has tens of thousands of clones, 94% seen once. This chain uses TRBV27 with TRBJ2-7; the D gene is possibly TRBD1 (6 bases). Source material: PBMCs. This TCR was recovered from a donor between 10 and 35 years old with latent tuberculosis or without tuberculosis infection. Some clones in this sample may be carry-over from other donors' samples. For the CDR3, the DNA is TGTGCCAGCAGGCGGACAGTGTCCTACGAGCAGTACTTC. Residues: CASRRTVSYEQYF.